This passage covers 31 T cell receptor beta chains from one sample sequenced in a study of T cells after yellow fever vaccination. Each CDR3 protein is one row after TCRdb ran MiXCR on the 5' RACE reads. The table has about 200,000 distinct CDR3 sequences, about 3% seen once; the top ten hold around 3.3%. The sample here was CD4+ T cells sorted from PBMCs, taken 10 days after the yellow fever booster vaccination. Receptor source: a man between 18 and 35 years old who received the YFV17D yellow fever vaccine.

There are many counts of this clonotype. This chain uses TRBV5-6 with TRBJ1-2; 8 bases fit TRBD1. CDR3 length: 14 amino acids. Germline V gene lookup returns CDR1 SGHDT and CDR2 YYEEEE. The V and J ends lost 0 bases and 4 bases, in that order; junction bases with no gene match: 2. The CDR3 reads CASSLAGGGYGYTF. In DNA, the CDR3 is TGTGCCAGCAGCTTGGCAGGGGGCGGCTATGGCTACACCTTC.

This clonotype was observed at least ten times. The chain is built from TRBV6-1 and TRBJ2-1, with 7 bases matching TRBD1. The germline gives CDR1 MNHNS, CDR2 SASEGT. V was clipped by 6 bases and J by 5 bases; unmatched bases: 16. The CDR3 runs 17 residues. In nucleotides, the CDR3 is TGTGCCAGCAGCCGCAGGGGGAATTCACTCAGCAACAATGAGCAGTTCTTC. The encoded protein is CASSRRGNSLSNNEQFF.

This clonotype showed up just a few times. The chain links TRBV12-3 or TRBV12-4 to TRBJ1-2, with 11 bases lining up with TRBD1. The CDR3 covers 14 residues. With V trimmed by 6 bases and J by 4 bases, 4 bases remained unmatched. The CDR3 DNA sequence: TGTGCCAGCAGGTGGACAGGGGGCTCCTATGGCTACACCTTC. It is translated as CASRWTGGSYGYTF.

In DNA, the CDR3 is TGTGCCAGCAGTTTTATAGGGGCCTTTGAAGCTTTCTTT. This gives the protein CASSFIGAFEAFF. The gene calls are TRBV12-3 or TRBV12-4 and TRBJ1-1, with D possibly TRBD1 on 5 matching bases. Trimming cost V 3 bases and J 7 bases, with 12 bases left between them. The CDR3 spans 13 residues.

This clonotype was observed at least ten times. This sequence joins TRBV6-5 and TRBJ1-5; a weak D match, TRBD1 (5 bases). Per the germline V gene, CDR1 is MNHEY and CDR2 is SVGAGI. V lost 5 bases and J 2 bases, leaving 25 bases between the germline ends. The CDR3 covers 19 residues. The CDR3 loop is CASSTLGRGPSGGNQPQHF. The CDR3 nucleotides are TGTGCCAGCAGTACCTTGGGAAGGGGCCCATCGGGGGGCAATCAGCCCCAGCATTTT.

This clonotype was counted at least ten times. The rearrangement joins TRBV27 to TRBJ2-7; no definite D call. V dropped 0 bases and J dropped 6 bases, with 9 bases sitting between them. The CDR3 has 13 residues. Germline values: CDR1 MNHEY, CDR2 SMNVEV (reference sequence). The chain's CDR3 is CASSLSGVGEQYV. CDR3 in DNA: TGTGCCAGCAGTTTATCTGGGGTCGGCGAGCAGTACGTC.

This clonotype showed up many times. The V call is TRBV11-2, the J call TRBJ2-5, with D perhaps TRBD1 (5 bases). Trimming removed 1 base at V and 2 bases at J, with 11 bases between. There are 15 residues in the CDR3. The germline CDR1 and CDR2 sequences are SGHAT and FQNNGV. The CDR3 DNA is TGTGCCAGCAGCTTAGTAGGGGCGAGGCAAGAGACCCAGTACTTC. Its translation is CASSLVGARQETQYF.

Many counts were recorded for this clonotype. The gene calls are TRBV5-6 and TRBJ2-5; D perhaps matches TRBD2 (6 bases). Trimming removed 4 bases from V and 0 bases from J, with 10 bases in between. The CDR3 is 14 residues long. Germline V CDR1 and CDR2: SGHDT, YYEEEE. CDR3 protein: CASSAGTYQETQYF. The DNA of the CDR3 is TGTGCCAGCAGCGCGGGGACTTACCAAGAGACCCAGTACTTC.

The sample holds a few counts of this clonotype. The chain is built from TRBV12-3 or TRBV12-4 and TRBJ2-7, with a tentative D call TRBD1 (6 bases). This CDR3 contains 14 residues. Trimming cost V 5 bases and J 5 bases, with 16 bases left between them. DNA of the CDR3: TGTGCCAGCAGTCCGGTTGGGGGCAGGAACGAGCAGTACTTC. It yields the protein CASSPVGGRNEQYF.

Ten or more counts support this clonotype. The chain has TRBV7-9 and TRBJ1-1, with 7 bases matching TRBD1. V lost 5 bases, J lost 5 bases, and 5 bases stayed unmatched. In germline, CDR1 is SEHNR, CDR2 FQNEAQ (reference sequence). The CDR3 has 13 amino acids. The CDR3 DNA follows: TGTGCCAGCAGCGTGAACAGGGGTACTGAAGCTTTCTTT. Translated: CASSVNRGTEAFF. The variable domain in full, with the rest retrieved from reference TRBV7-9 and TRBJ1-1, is DTGVSQNPRHKITKRGQNVTFRCDPISEHNRLYWYRQTLGQGPEFLTYFQNEAQLEKSRLLSDRFSAERPKGSFSTLEIQRTEQGDSAMYLCASSVNRGTEAFFGQGTRLTVV.

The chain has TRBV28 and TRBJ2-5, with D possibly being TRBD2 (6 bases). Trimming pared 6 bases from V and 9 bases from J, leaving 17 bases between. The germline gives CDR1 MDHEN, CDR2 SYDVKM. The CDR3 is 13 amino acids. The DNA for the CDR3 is TGTGCCAGCAGGGGGGAACGGGGGTCGGCCCAGTACTTC. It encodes CASRGERGSAQYF.

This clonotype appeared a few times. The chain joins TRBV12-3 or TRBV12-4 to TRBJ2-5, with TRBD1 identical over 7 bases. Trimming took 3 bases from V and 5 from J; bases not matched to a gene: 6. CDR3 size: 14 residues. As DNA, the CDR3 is TGTGCCAGCAGTTTTAGGGGGCTGATTGAGACCCAGTACTTC. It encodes CASSFRGLIETQYF.

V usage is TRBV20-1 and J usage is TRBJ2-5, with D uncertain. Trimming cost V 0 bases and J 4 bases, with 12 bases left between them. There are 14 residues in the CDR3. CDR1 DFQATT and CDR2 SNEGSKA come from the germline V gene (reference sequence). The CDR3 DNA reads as TGCAGTGCTAGAGATCTAAGGATCCTAGAGACCCAGTACTTC. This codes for CSARDLRILETQYF.

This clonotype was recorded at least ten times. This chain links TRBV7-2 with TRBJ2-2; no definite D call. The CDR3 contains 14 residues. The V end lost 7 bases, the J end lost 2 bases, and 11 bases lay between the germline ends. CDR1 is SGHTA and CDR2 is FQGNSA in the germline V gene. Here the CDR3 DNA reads TGTGCCAGCAAAAGGGCCGGAAACACCGGGGAGCTGTTTTTT. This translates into CASKRAGNTGELFF.

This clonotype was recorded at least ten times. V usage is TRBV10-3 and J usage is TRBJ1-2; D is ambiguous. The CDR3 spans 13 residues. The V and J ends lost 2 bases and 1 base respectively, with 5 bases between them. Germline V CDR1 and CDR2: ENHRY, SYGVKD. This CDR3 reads CAISERSNYGYTF. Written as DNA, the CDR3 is TGTGCCATCAGTGAGCGAAGTAACTATGGCTACACCTTC.

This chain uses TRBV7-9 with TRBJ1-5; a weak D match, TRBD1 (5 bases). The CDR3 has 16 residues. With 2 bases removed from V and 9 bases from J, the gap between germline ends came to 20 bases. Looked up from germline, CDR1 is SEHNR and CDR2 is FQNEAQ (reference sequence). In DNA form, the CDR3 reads TGTGCCAGCAGCTTATGGAGGGGAGGTTTAAATGGGCCCCAGCATTTT. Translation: CASSLWRGGLNGPQHF.

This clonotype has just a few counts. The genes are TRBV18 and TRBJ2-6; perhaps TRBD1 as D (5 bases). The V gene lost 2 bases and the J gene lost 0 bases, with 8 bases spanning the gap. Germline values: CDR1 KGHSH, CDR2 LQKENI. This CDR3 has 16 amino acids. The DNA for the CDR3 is TGTGCCAGCTCACCAGGGGCTCCCTCTGGGGCCAACGTCCTGACTTTC. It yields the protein CASSPGAPSGANVLTF. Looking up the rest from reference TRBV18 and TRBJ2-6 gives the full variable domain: NAGVMQNPRHLVRRRGQEARLRCSPMKGHSHVYWYRQLPEEGLKFMVYLQKENIIDESGMPKERFSAEFPKEGPSILRIQQVVRGDSAAYFCASSPGAPSGANVLTFGAGSRLTVL.

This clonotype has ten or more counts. CDR3 region: CATGLDYEQFF. The CDR3 DNA reads as TGTGCCACCGGGCTGGACTATGAGCAGTTCTTC. J is TRBJ2-1 and V is TRBV10-3, with D possibly matching TRBD2 (5 bases). Trimming took 10 bases from V and 8 from J, leaving 12 bases between them. CDR1 and CDR2 (germline): ENHRY, SYGVKD. This CDR3 is 11 amino acids long.

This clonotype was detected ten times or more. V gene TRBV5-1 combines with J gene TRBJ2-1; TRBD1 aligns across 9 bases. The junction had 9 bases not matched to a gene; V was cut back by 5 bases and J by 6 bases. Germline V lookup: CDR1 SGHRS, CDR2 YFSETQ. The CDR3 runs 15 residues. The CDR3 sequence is CASRLGTGSGNEQFF. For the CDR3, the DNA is TGCGCCAGCAGACTCGGGACAGGGTCGGGCAATGAGCAGTTCTTC.

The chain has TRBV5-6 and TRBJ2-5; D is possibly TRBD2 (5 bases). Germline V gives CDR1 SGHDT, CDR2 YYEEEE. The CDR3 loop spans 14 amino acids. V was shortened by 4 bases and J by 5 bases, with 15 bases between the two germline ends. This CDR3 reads CASSPDWTGETQYF. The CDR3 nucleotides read TGTGCCAGCAGCCCCGATTGGACGGGGGAGACCCAGTACTTC.

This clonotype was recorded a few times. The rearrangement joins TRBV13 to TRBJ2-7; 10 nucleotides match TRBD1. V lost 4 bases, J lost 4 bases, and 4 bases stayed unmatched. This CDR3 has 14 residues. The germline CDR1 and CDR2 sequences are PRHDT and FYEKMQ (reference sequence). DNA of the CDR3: TGTGCCAGCAGCTGGGACAGGGGAGGGTACGAGCAGTACTTC. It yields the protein CASSWDRGGYEQYF.

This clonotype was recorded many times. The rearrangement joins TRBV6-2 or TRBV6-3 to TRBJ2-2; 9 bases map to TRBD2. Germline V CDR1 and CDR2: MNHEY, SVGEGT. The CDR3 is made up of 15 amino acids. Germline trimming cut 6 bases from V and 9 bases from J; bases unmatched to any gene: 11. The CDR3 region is CASSPGVAGARELFF. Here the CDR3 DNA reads TGTGCCAGCAGCCCCGGGGTAGCGGGGGCCCGGGAGCTGTTTTTT.

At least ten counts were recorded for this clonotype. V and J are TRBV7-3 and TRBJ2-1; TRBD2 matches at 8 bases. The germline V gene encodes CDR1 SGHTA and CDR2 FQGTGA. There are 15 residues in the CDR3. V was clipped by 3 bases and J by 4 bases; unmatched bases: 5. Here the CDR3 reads CASSFAGGTYNEQFF. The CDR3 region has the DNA TGTGCCAGCAGCTTCGCGGGGGGCACGTACAATGAGCAGTTCTTC.

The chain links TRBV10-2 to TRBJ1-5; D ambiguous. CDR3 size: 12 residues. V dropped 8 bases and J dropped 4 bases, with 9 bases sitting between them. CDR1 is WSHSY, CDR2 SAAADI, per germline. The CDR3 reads CASGLGNQPQHF. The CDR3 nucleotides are TGCGCCAGCGGCCTTGGGAATCAGCCCCAGCATTTT.

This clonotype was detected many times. The CDR3 DNA sequence: TGCGCCAGCAGCCAGCCCTTGAGGGGGGGGAACACTGAAGCTTTCTTT. Amino acids: CASSQPLRGGNTEAFF. The genes are TRBV4-1 and TRBJ1-1, with D tentatively TRBD1 (6 bases). The V gene lost 3 bases and the J gene lost 1 base, with 15 bases spanning the gap. The CDR3 is made up of 16 amino acids. Germline V gene data show CDR1 as MGHRA and CDR2 as YSYEKL.

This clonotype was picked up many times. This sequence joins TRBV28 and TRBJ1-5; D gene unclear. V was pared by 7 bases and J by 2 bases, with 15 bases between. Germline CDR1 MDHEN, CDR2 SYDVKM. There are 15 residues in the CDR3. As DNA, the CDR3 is TGTGCCAGCAACCGAGGAGGGCAGCGCAATCAGCCCCAGCATTTT. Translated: CASNRGGQRNQPQHF.

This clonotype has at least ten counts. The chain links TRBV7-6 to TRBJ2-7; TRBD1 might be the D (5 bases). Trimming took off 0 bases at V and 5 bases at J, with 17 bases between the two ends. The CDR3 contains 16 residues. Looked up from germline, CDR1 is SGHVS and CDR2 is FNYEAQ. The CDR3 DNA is TGTGCCAGCAGCTTAGCAAGGGGTAGTCCCTTGAACGAGCAGTACGTC. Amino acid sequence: CASSLARGSPLNEQYV.

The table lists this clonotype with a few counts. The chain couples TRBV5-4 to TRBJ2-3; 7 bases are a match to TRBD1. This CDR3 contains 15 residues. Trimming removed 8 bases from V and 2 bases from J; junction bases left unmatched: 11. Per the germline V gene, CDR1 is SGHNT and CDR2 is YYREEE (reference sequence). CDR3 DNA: TGTGCCAGTCATCTAAAAGGGGGCTTCACAGATACGCAGTATTTT. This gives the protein CASHLKGGFTDTQYF. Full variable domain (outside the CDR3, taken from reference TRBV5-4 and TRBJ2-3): ETGVTQSPTHLIKTRGQQVTLRCSSQSGHNTVSWYQQALGQGPQFIFQYYREEENGRGNFPPRFSGLQFPNYSSELNVNALELDDSALYLCASHLKGGFTDTQYFGPGTRLTVL.

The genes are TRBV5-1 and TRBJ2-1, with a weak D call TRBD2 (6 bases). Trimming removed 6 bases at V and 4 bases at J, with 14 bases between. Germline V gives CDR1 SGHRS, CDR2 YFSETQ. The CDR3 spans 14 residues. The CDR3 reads CASTEGRTYNEQFF. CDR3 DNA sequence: TGCGCCAGCACGGAGGGTAGGACGTACAATGAGCAGTTCTTC.

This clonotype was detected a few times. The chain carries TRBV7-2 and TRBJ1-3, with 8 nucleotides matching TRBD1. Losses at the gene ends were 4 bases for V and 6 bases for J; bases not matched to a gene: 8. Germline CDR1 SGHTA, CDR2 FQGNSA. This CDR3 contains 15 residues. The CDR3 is CASSSDRGTENTIYF. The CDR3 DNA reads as TGTGCCAGCAGCTCTGACAGGGGAACCGAAAACACCATATATTTT.

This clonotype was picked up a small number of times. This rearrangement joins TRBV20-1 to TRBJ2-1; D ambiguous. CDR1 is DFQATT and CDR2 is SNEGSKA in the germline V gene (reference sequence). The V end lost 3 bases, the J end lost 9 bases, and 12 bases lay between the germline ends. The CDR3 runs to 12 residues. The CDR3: CSASTVFGEQFF. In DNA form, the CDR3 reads TGCAGTGCTAGCACAGTTTTCGGTGAGCAGTTCTTC.